This TCR beta chain was sequenced during a study of blood T cells in healthy people across ages. This clonotype was counted ten times or more. A second PCR, run for about 6 to 11 cycles, used a sample-barcoded 5' primer plus a J-beta primer mix. MiXCR was run by TCRdb on the 5' RACE reads, yielding one entry per CDR3 protein. The table includes fewer than 750,000 distinct CDR3 sequences, approximately 52% detected once. The length of the CDR3 is 14 residues. J was trimmed by 3 bases and V by 6 bases; bases with no gene match: 5. Looked up from germline, CDR1 is SNHLY and CDR2 is FYNNEI. The clonotype was recovered from a woman of 80 years or more in good health. Sequencing was done on a sample of blood. The chain joins TRBV2 to TRBJ1-5, with 7 bases aligning to TRBD1. This chain's CDR3 is CASSEGANNQPQHF. In DNA form, the CDR3 reads TGTGCCAGCAGCGAGGGGGCTAACAATCAGCCCCAGCATTTT.